The clone carrying this TCR beta chain appeared once. Its antigen is as yet unknown. Assay used: immunoSEQ multiplex PCR; TCRdb lists only in-frame clones, some missing. The sample has 150,000 or so clones, 80% to 90% seen once. The data stem from a study of T cell responses to AZD1222 COVID-19 vaccine. V shed 3 bases and J 0 bases; nucleotides not matched to a gene: 7. Germline V gene sequence: CDR1 MNHEY, CDR2 SVGEGT. The CDR3 totals 17 residues. Overall study results and limits: Across the whole spike, CD4 TCRs peaked at regions 160-218 and 743-854. Donors were mostly white British, more females; clonal diversity possibly underestimated. Within unmutated variant regions lay the reported targets of nearly half of spike-specific TCRs.

This chain links TRBV6-2 or TRBV6-3 with TRBJ2-7; 11 bases line up with TRBD2. Sequencing was performed on peripheral blood, taken on day 0 of AZD1222 vaccination. The TCR comes from an adult in good health. CDR3 nucleotide sequence: TGTGCCAGCAGTTATTCGACTAGCGGGGCCCTCTCCTACGAGCAGTACTTC. Its protein is CASSYSTSGALSYEQYF.